This TCR beta chain is from a study of control samples from healthy donors and cancer patients. The table came from immunoSEQ multiplex PCR; TCRdb's copy has only in-frame clones and leaves some out. The sample holds 95,000 to 100,000 clones, approximately 90% seen once. Trimming took 6 bases from V and 0 from J, leaving 8 bases between them. The CDR3 has 14 residues. CDR1 and CDR2 from the germline V gene are ENHRY and SYGVKD. The origin of this receptor is a man aged 30 to 39 in good health. This sequence joins TRBV10-3 and TRBJ1-4; D unresolved. The source material was blood. CDR3 in DNA: TGTGCCATCAGCCAGGAGACAACTAATGAAAAACTGTTTTTT. Translation: CAISQETTNEKLFF.